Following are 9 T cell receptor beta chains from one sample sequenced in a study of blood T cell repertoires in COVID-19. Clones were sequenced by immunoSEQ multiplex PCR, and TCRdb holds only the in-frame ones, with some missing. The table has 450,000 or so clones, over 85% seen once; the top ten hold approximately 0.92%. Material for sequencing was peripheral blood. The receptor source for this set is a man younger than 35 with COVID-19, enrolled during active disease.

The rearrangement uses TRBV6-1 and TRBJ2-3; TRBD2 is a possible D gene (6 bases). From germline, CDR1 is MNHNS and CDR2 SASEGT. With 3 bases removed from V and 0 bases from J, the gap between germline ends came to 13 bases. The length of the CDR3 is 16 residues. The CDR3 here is CASSEMTRRSTDTQYF. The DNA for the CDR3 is TGTGCCAGCAGTGAGATGACTAGGAGGAGCACAGATACGCAGTATTTT.

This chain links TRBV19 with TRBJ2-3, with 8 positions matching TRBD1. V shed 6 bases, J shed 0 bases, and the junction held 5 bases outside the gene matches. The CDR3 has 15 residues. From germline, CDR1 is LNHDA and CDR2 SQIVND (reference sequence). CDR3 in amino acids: CASSSDRASTDTQYF. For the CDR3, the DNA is TGTGCCAGTAGCTCGGACAGGGCTAGCACAGATACGCAGTATTTT. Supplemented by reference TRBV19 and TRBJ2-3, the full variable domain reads DGGITQSPKYLFRKEGQNVTLSCEQNLNHDAMYWYRQDPGQGLRLIYYSQIVNDFQKGDIAEGYSVSREKKESFPLTVTSAQKNPTAFYLCASSSDRASTDTQYFGPGTRLTVL.

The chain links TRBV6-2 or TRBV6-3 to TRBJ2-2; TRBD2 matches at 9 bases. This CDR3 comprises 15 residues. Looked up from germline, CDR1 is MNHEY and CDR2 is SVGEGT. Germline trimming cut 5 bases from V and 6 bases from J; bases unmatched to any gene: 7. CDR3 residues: CASSDQGLASGELFF. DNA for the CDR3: TGTGCCAGCAGTGACCAGGGACTAGCCTCCGGGGAGCTGTTTTTT.

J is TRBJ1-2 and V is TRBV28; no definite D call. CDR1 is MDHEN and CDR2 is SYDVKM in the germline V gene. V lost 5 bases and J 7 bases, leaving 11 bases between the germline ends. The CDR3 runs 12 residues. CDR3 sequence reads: CASSPPPGGYTF. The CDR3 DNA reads TGTGCCAGCAGTCCCCCCCCCGGTGGCTACACCTTC.

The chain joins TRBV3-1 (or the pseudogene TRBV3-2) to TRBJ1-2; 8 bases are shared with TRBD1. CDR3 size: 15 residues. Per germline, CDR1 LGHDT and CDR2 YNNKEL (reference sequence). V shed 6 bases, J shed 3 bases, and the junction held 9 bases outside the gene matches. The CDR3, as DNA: TGTGCCAGCAGTCAAACGGACAGGGCACACTATGGCTACACCTTC. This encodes CASSQTDRAHYGYTF.

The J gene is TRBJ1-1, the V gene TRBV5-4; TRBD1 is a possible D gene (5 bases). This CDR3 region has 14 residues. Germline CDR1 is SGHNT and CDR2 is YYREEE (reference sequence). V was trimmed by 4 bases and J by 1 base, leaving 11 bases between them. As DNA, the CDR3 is TGTGCCAGCAGCCGGGCGGGGCCGAACACTGAAGCTTTCTTT. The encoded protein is CASSRAGPNTEAFF.

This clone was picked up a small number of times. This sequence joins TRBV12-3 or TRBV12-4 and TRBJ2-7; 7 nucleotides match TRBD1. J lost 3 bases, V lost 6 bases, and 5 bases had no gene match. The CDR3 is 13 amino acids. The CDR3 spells CASSTGTDYEQYF. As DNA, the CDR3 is TGTGCCAGCAGCACCGGGACAGACTACGAGCAGTACTTC.

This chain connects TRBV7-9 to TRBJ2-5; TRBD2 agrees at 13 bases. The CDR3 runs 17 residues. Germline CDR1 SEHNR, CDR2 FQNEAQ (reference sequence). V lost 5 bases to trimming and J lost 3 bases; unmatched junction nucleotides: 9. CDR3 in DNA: TGTGCCAGCAGCCTCACTAGCGGGGGGGCGCCGAAAGAGACCCAGTACTTC. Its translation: CASSLTSGGAPKETQYF.

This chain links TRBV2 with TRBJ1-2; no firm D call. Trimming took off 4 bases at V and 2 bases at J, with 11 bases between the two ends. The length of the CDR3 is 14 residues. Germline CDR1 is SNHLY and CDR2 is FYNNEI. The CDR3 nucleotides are TGTGCCAGCAGTGCTAATTCCTTCAACTATGGCTACACCTTC. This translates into CASSANSFNYGYTF.